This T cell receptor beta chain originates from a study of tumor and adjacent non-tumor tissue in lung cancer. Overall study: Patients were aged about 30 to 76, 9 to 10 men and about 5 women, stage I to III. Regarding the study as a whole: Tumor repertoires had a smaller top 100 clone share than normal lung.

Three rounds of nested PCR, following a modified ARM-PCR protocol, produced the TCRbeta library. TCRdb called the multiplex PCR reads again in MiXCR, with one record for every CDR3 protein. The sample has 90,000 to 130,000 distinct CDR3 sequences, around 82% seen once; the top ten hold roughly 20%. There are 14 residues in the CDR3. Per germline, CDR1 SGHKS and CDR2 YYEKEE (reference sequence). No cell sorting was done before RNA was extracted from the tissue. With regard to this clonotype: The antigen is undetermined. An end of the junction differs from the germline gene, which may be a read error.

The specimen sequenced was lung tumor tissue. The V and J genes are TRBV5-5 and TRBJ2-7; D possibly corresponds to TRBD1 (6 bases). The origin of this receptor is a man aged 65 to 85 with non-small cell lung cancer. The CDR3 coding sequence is TGTACCAGCAGCTTGCAGGGGCCGCCCTACGAGCAGTATTTC. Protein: CTSSLQGPPYEQYF.